The present T cell receptor beta chain was sequenced within a study of TIL therapy for anti-PD-1-resistant metastatic lung cancer. This CDR3 region has 17 residues. Germline V gene data show CDR1 as MNHEY and CDR2 as SMNVEV (reference sequence). V was trimmed by 0 bases and J by 0 bases, leaving 11 bases between them. The libraries were made with immunoSEQ v3. TCRdb's table, derived via immunoSEQ multiplex PCR, lists solely in-frame clones and lacks some. The table has tens of thousands of clones, 69% seen once. Time point reported: pre-treatment sample, taken before nivolumab and TIL therapy. This sequence was found in a person between 25 and 80 years old with non-small cell lung cancer. The chain uses TRBV27 and TRBJ2-2; maybe TRBD2 (5 bases). The starting material was blood, obtained at baseline. CDR3 in amino acids: CASSLSRALPNTGELFF. The CDR3 DNA reads TGTGCCAGCAGTTTATCGAGGGCGCTACCGAACACCGGGGAGCTGTTTTTT.